The 22 T cell receptor beta chains reported below all come from one sample, sequenced in a study of CD8+CD57+ T cells in acquired aplastic anemia. It was genomic DNA that served as the template for profiling TCR beta VDJ and CDR3. TCRdb used MiXCR to reprocess the reads, holding one entry per CDR3 protein. Among 200,000 to 300,000 distinct CDR3 sequences listed, 65% to 90% were seen once. Those patients picked for sequencing had displayed CD8+CD57+ cell expansion on flow cytometry. Sequenced material: sorted CD4+, CD8+, or CD8+CD57+ T cells (not recorded which) from PBMCs. The receptors originated from a human donor with aplastic anemia.

In this sample, this clonotype turned up once. The germline gene is not matched at one end of the junction; a read error may be the cause. V and J are TRBV7-9 and TRBJ2-3, with 8 bases identical to TRBD1. Germline CDR1 reads SEHNR; CDR2 reads FQNEAQ (reference sequence). The CDR3 spans 14 residues. For the CDR3, the DNA is TGTGCCAGCAGCTTAGCGACAGGGGATGACAACCAGCAGTTT. Protein product: CASSLATGDDNQQF. The variable domain in full, completed from reference TRBV7-9 and TRBJ2-3, reads DTGVSQNPRHKITKRGQNVTFRCDPISEHNRLYWYRQTLGQGPEFLTYFQNEAQLEKSRLLSDRFSAERPKGSFSTLEIQRTEQGDSAMYLCASSLATGDDNQQFGPGTRLTVL.

Details on this clonotype: Since no conserved phenylalanine or tryptophan closes the CDR3, a read error is the likely cause. Because the CDR3's place on the DNA is in doubt, the DNA is left out and the CDR3 is given as listed by TCRdb. V gene TRBV9 combines with J gene TRBJ2-1; TRBD2 reflects the table's D call only, with no check against the DNA. Including both end residues, the CDR3 is 13 amino acids long. Germline loops: CDR1 SGDLS, CDR2 YYNGEE. This CDR3 reads CASSGGYGSYTFV.

V gene TRBV7-2 combines with J gene TRBJ2-7; D unresolved. V was pared by 7 bases and J by 2 bases, with 12 bases between. CDR1 is SGHTA, CDR2 FQGNSA, per germline. This CDR3 has 13 residues. DNA for the CDR3: TGTGCCAGCACCGCGCTGGGCCCCTACGAGCAGTACTTC. Translating it yields CASTALGPYEQYF.

As to this clonotype: This may be a read error, as it is one base from a much larger clone. The V gene is TRBV7-9, the J gene TRBJ2-6; 9 bases are a match to TRBD2. CDR1 and CDR2 from the germline V gene are SEHNR and FQNEAQ (reference sequence). V gave up 3 bases and J gave up 16 bases; unmatched junction bases: 16. The CDR3 extends over 16 amino acids. The CDR3 DNA sequence: TGTGCCAGCAGCTTTGAAAGAAGCGGGGGGAGCGATGTGCTGACTTTC. This gives the protein CASSFERSGGSDVLTF.

The chain combines TRBV7-6 with TRBJ2-1, with 8 bases fitting TRBD2. The J segment lost 8 bases and the V segment lost 3 bases, leaving 12 bases of the junction unmatched. Germline V gene lookup returns CDR1 SGHVS and CDR2 FNYEAQ. The CDR3 runs to 16 residues. As DNA, the CDR3 is TGTGCCAGCAGCTTTCAAAAAAGCGCGGGAGGCGATGAGCAGTTCTTC. Its translation is CASSFQKSAGGDEQFF.

Regarding this clonotype: One junction end disagrees with the germline gene, perhaps due to a read error. The chain couples TRBV7-8 to TRBJ2-5, with D possibly matching TRBD2 (6 bases). The V gene's germline CDR1 is SGHVS and CDR2 FQNEAQ. The CDR3 loop spans 15 amino acids. The CDR3 region has the DNA TGTGCCAGCAGCTTAGCGGGAGGTCCCGATGATGCGTATCTCTTC. This gives the protein CASSLAGGPDDAYLF.

The rearrangement joins TRBV7-2 to TRBJ2-7, with a possible D match to TRBD1 (6 bases). V was trimmed by 0 bases and J by 0 bases, leaving 12 bases between them. Germline CDR1 SGHTA, CDR2 FQGNSA. The CDR3 is made up of 16 amino acids. The CDR3 region is CASSLAQGGSSYEQYF. CDR3 DNA: TGTGCCAGCAGCTTAGCGCAAGGGGGATCCTCCTACGAGCAGTACTTC.

The chain is built from TRBV11-2 and TRBJ1-6; D might be TRBD1 (6 bases). The germline V and J ends were trimmed by 5 bases and 14 bases, with 16 bases remaining between them. The CDR3 spans 13 residues. Germline V gene lookup returns CDR1 SGHAT and CDR2 FQNNGV. In DNA form, the CDR3 reads TGTGCCAGCAGCCGGGGGCGGGGGCAAGCCCTCCACTTT. This gives the protein CASSRGRGQALHF.

The J gene is TRBJ1-2, the V gene TRBV7-8; D is possibly TRBD1 (6 bases). This CDR3 spans 16 amino acids. Per germline, CDR1 SGHVS and CDR2 FQNEAQ. The V gene lost 4 bases and the J gene lost 10 bases, with 25 bases spanning the gap. The CDR3 loop reads CASSSGGTGGQFVYTF. CDR3 nucleotides: TGTGCCAGCAGCTCCGGGGGTACGGGTGGACAGTTCGTCTACACCTTC.

The count of this clonotype is one. This chain links TRBV9 with TRBJ2-3; the D gene is possibly TRBD2 (6 bases). Deletions cut 0 bases from V and 14 bases from J, with 19 bases between. The CDR3 covers 14 residues. Germline V gene data show CDR1 as SGDLS and CDR2 as YYNGEE. CDR3 region: CASSVAGDPTAAYF. The CDR3 nucleotides are TGTGCCAGCAGCGTAGCGGGAGATCCCACAGCTGCGTATTTT.

The genes are TRBV7-2 and TRBJ2-7; weak D call: TRBD1 (6 bases). V shed 5 bases and J shed 2 bases, with 25 bases lying between them. Germline lookup yields CDR1 SGHTA and CDR2 FQGNSA. The CDR3 contains 18 residues. The CDR3 DNA sequence: TGTGCCAGCAGCCCCGGGCCCACAGGGAATTCACCCCCCTACGAGCAGTACGTC. It yields the protein CASSPGPTGNSPPYEQYV.

Comment on this clonotype: At one end the junction does not follow the germline gene, possibly because of a read error. This chain links TRBV19 with TRBJ2-3; TRBD2 is a possible D gene (6 bases). Germline CDR1 and CDR2: LNHDA and SQIVND (reference sequence). The CDR3 loop spans 14 amino acids. The CDR3 loop is CASSLASGPCNEQF. CDR3 nucleotides: TGTGCCAGTAGCCTAGCGAGCGGGCCTTGCAATGAGCAGTTC.

Regarding this clonotype: A junction boundary mismatches the germline segment, possibly from a read error. This chain uses TRBV7-9 with TRBJ2-7; 7 bases line up with TRBD2. Per the germline V gene, CDR1 is SEHNR and CDR2 is FQNEAQ (reference sequence). CDR3 size: 15 residues. CDR3 DNA: TGTGCCTGCAGCTTTGTAACGAGCGGGGCGTACGATGAGTACTTC. It encodes CACSFVTSGAYDEYF. The variable domain in full, completed from reference TRBV7-9 and TRBJ2-7, reads DTGVSQNPRHKITKRGQNVTFRCDPISEHNRLYWYRQTLGQGPEFLTYFQNEAQLEKSRLLSDRFSAERPKGSFSTLEIQRTEQGDSAMYLCACSFVTSGAYDEYFGPGTRLTVT.

This clonotype was observed a few times. Since the CDR3 does not end with the conserved phenylalanine or tryptophan, this likely comes from a read error. CDR3 sequence reads: CASSPASFYNDQFL. The CDR3 DNA sequence: TGTGCCAGCAGTCCGGCGTCGTTCTACAATGATCAGTTCCTC. This sequence joins TRBV2 and TRBJ2-1; D unresolved. CDR1 is SNHLY and CDR2 is FYNNEI in the germline V gene. The CDR3 runs 14 residues.

A note on this clonotype: It is likely a read error, because the conserved phenylalanine at the end of the CDR3 is missing. Because the CDR3's place on the DNA is in doubt, the DNA is left out and the CDR3 is given as listed by TCRdb. CDR3 sequence: CAGSQGAGGGDTY. The genes are TRBV7-2 and TRBJ1-2. The CDR3 numbers 13 amino acids, ends counted. Germline V gene lookup returns CDR1 SGHTA and CDR2 FQGNSA.

The V call is TRBV7-2, the J call TRBJ2-7; 8 nucleotides line up with TRBD1. This CDR3 comprises 18 residues. The germline CDR1 and CDR2 sequences are SGHTA and FQGNSA. V trimming: 3 bases; J trimming: 6 bases; junction bases outside the gene matches: 19. The CDR3 reads CASSFPGGADYGYCEQYV. The CDR3 bases are TGTGCCAGCAGCTTTCCAGGGGGCGCCGACTATGGCTACTGCGAGCAGTACGTC.

As for this clonotype: Being one base from a much bigger clone, this may be a read error. The chain recombines TRBV7-2 with TRBJ2-1; 8 bases align to TRBD1. The CDR3 extends over 16 amino acids. V shed 1 base, J shed 13 bases, and the junction held 15 bases outside the gene matches. Looked up from germline, CDR1 is SGHTA and CDR2 is FQGNSA. CDR3: CASSLDLTGDTEAQFF. CDR3 DNA: TGTGCCAGCAGCTTAGATCTGACAGGGGACACTGAAGCTCAGTTCTTC.

The chain links TRBV19 to TRBJ1-4; 8 nucleotides line up with TRBD1. Germline CDR1 is LNHDA and CDR2 is SQIVND (reference sequence). V lost 7 bases to trimming and J lost 8 bases; unmatched junction nucleotides: 6. The CDR3 consists of 13 residues. The CDR3 DNA reads as TGTGCCAGTAACGACAGGGGACGGGAAAAACTGTTTTTT. It translates to CASNDRGREKLFF.

About this clonotype: One end of the junction is discordant with germline, which a read error may explain. The chain couples TRBV7-9 to TRBJ2-3; weak D call: TRBD2 (5 bases). Germline V gene lookup returns CDR1 SEHNR and CDR2 FQNEAQ (reference sequence). The CDR3 is made up of 14 amino acids. CDR3 in DNA: TGTGCCAGCAGCTTAGAAAGAAGCCCGGGGAGCCATGAGTTT. This sequence encodes CASSLERSPGSHEF.

The chain is built from TRBV6-5 and TRBJ2-1, with D unresolved. Germline V lookup: CDR1 MNHEY, CDR2 SVGAGI. V was shortened by 6 bases and J by 15 bases, with 18 bases between the two germline ends. The CDR3 loop spans 12 amino acids. The CDR3, as DNA: TGTGCCAGCAGCCCAGACACGAGGACGGGGTTCTTC. Translated: CASSPDTRTGFF.

With regard to this clonotype: A much larger clone lies one base from this, so it may be a read error. The chain is built from TRBV7-8 and TRBJ1-2; possibly TRBD1 for D (5 bases). V was pared by 3 bases and J by 13 bases, with 24 bases between. Germline CDR1 is SGHVS and CDR2 is FQNEAQ. The CDR3 is made up of 15 amino acids. The CDR3 loop is CASSFNPDGAALSTF. CDR3 coding DNA: TGTGCCAGCAGCTTTAATCCAGACGGGGCAGCCCTTTCCACCTTC.

Concerning this clonotype: Just one base apart from a much larger clone, this may be a read error. It is likely a read error, because the conserved phenylalanine at the end of the CDR3 is missing. CDR3 nucleotides: TGCGCCAGCAGTGACAGCACAGAGACCCAGTACCTC. Its protein product is CASSDSTETQYL. This rearrangement joins TRBV10-1 to TRBJ2-5; the D is unclear. CDR1 is WNHNN, CDR2 SYGVQD, per germline (reference sequence). CDR3 length: 12 residues. V lost 3 bases and J lost 4, with 6 bases in between.